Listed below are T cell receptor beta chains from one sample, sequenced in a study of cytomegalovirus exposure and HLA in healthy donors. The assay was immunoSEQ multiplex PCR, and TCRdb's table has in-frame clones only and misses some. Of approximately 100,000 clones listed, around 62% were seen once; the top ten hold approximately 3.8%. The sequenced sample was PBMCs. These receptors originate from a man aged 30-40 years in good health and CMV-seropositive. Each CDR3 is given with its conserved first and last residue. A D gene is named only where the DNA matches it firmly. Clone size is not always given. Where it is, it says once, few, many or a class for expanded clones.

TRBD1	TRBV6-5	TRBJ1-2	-	CASSFTGVDGYTF	TGTGCCAGCAGTTTCACAGGGGTAGATGGCTACACCTTC
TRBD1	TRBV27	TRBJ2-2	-	CASSIAGGHGELFF	TGTGCCAGCAGTATCGCAGGGGGCCACGGGGAGCTGTTTTTT
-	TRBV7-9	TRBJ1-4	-	CASSPAGDEKLFF	TGTGCCAGCAGCCCAGCGGGGGATGAAAAACTGTTTTTT
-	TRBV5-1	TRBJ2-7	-	CASSLDRAYEQYF	TGCGCCAGCAGCTTGGACAGAGCCTACGAGCAGTACTTC
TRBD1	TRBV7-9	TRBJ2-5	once	CASSLGTGGPMAQYF	TGTGCCAGCAGCTTAGGGACAGGGGGCCCTATGGCCCAGTACTTC
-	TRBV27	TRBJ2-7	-	CASSLYADWREYF	TGTGCCAGCAGTTTATATGCGGACTGGAGGGAGTACTTC
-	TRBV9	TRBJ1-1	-	CASSSPLRTEAFF	TGTGCCAGCAGCTCCCCGTTGAGGACTGAAGCTTTCTTT
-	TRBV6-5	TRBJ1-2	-	CASSYSRVGGYTF	TGTGCCAGCAGTTACTCGAGGGTAGGGGGCTACACCTTC
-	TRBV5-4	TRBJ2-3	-	CASSLRTDTQYF	TGTGCCAGCAGCTTGCGAACAGATACGCAATATTTT
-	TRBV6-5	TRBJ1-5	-	CASSYSISQPQHF	TGTGCCAGCAGTTACTCGATAAGCCAGCCCCAGCATTTT
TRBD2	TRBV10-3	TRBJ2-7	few	CASSYFPSGGAPYEQYF	TGTGCCAGCAGTTACTTTCCCAGCGGGGGGGCCCCCTACGAGCAGTACTTC
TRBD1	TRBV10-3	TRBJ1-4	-	CAISGGQGATNEKLFF	TGTGCCATCAGTGGGGGACAGGGAGCAACTAATGAAAAACTGTTTTTT
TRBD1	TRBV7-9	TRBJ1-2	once	CASSRIRTGGAIYGYTF	TGTGCCAGCAGCCGAATTCGAACAGGGGGAGCGATCTATGGCTACACCTTC
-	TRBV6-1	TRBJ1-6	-	CAHEGGGNSPLHF	TGTGCCCACGAAGGGGGTGGTAATTCACCCCTCCACTTT
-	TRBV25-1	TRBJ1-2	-	CATEAGIGYTF	TGTGCCACCGAGGCCGGTATTGGCTACACCTTC
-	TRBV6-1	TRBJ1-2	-	CASSSGQPFYGYTF	TGTGCCAGCAGTTCAGGACAGCCTTTCTATGGCTACACCTTC
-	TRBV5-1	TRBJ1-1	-	CASSLGQFRGTEAFF	TGCGCCAGCAGCTTGGGGCAGTTCCGGGGCACTGAAGCTTTCTTT
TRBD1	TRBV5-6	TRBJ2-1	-	CASSPRTGGWNEQFF	TGTGCCAGCAGCCCCCGGACAGGGGGCTGGAATGAGCAGTTCTTC
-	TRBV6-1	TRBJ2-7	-	CASSVQVSYYEQYF	TGTGCCAGCAGCGTACAGGTGTCCTACTACGAGCAGTACTTC
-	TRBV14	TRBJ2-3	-	CASSQEFREGGTDTQYF	TGTGCCAGCAGCCAAGAGTTCCGGGAAGGGGGTACAGATACGCAGTATTTT
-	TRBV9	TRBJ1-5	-	CASSAGTVNNQPQHF	TGTGCCAGCAGCGCAGGCACAGTAAACAATCAGCCCCAGCATTTT
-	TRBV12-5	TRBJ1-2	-	CASGLVRQGYGYTF	TGTGCTAGTGGTTTGGTACGGCAGGGGTATGGCTACACCTTC
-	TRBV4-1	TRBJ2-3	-	CASSFLGVDTQYF	TGCGCCAGCAGCTTTCTCGGGGTAGATACGCAGTATTTT
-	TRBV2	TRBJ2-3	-	CASSEGRGSDTQYF	TGTGCCAGCAGTGAAGGGAGGGGCTCAGATACGCAGTATTTT
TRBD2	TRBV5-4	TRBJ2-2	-	CASGTGGRFNGELFF	TGTGCCAGCGGTACGGGGGGGCGGTTTAACGGGGAGCTGTTTTTT
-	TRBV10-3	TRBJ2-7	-	CAISSSQEGSYEQYF	TGTGCCATCAGTTCCTCTCAGGAAGGCTCCTACGAGCAGTACTTC
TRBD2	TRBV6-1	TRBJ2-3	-	CASSGYTSGGGTDTQYF	TGTGCCAGCAGTGGATATACTAGCGGGGGAGGCACAGATACGCAGTATTTT
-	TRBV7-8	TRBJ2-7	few	CASLPVGLLGEQYF	TGTGCCAGCCTTCCGGTGGGGCTCCTCGGGGAGCAGTACTTC
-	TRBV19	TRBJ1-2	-	CALYRAGRGYTF	TGTGCTCTTTACAGGGCAGGGCGAGGCTACACCTTC
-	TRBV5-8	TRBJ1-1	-	CASSLVRGGVMNTEAFF	TGTGCCAGCAGCTTGGTTCGGGGAGGGGTCATGAACACTGAAGCTTTCTTT
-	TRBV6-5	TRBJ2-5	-	CASRGRETQYF	TGTGCCAGCAGGGGCAGGGAGACCCAGTACTTC
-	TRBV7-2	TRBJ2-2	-	CASRRAGVLTGELFF	TGTGCCAGCAGGCGGGCGGGCGTACTCACCGGGGAGCTGTTTTTT
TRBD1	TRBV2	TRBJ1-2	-	CASSTGTGFGYTF	TGTGCCAGCAGTACAGGGACAGGGTTTGGCTACACCTTC
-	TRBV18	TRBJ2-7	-	CASSPPFLYEQYF	TGTGCCAGCTCACCACCATTCCTCTACGAGCAGTACTTC
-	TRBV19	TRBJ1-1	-	CASSIDSSKNTEAFF	TGTGCCAGTAGTATCGACAGTTCAAAGAACACTGAAGCTTTCTTT
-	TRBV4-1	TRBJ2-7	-	CASSQGRVSYEQYF	TGCGCCAGCAGCCAAGGTAGAGTCTCCTACGAGCAGTACTTC
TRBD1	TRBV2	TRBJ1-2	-	CASRGTAPELGYGYTF	TGTGCCAGCAGAGGGACAGCGCCCGAGCTGGGCTATGGCTACACCTTC
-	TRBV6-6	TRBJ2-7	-	CASSYSGAGEQYF	TGTGCCAGCAGTTATAGTGGGGCGGGGGAGCAGTACTTC
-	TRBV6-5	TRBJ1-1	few	CASRVEGNTEAFF	TGTGCCAGCAGGGTCGAGGGAAACACTGAAGCTTTCTTT
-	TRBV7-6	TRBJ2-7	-	CASSPYGDEQYF	TGTGCCAGCAGCCCGTACGGGGACGAGCAGTACTTC
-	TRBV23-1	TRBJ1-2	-	CVQSGGCNGYTF	TGCGTCCAATCGGGGGGTTGCAATGGCTACACCTTC
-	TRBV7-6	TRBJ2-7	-	CASSWTVDPYEQYF	TGTGCCAGCAGTTGGACAGTTGATCCCTACGAGCAGTACTTC
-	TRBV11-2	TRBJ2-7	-	CASRGGAHEQYF	TGTGCCAGCAGGGGGGGGGCCCACGAGCAGTACTTC